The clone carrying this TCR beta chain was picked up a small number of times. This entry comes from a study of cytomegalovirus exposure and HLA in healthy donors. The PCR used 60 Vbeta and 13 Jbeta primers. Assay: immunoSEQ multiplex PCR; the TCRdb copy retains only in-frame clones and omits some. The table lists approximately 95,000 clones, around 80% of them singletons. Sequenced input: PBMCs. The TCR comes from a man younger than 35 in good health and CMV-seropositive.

The CDR3 sequence is CASSLWTGADEKLFF. DNA of the CDR3: TGCGCCAGCAGCCTTTGGACAGGGGCGGATGAAAAACTGTTTTTT. The chain employs TRBV5-1 and TRBJ1-4; TRBD1 aligns across 9 bases. This CDR3 is built from 15 residues. After removal of 4 bases from V and 6 bases from J, the junction contained 7 bases not matched to a gene. Germline V lookup: CDR1 SGHRS, CDR2 YFSETQ.